This paragraph reports one TCR beta chain. Its cognate antigen has yet to be identified. One base away there is no much larger clone; base qualities are not given. Per the publication, the time point label means: after trial treatment. This specimen's treatment or condition label, interpreted: LDRT plus nivolumab, ipilimumab, low-dose cyclophosphamide and aspirin (RACIN trial). The donors came from RACIN, which was a single-arm phase I dose-escalation trial that paired nivolumab and ipilimumab with aspirin, low-dose cyclophosphamide and low-dose radiotherapy. Patients were eligible if they had advanced solid tumors that were TIL-negative. The sample belongs to a study of low-dose radiotherapy and immunotherapy resistance in tumors (dated by TCRdb to 2021 to 2024). The study in broad terms: In Cohort 1, each fraction delivered 0.5 Gy every 2 weeks, and the prescribed total PTV dose was 6.5 Gy. Patients were given nivolumab as a 240 mg flat dose every two weeks and ipilimumab at 1 mg/kg every six weeks, with both drugs delivered intravenously. Cyclophosphamide 200 mg/m2 was administered intravenously every two weeks, one day before each radiation and immunotherapy administration. In Cohort 2, 1 Gy per fraction was delivered every two weeks, for a total of 13 Gy over 26 weeks. The translational analysis covered eight patients: three from the first dose cohort and the first five from the second dose cohort. Randomization of trial participants into treatment groups was not performed. Starting on cycle 1 day 1, patients took 300 mg of aspirin by mouth once a day for four cycles.

This sample was sequenced with an Illumina HiSeq 2500. First-strand cDNA was synthesized using Superscript III and a set of TRAV- and TRBV-specific primers, so that both TCRalpha and TCRbeta chains were covered. An approximately 20-cycle PCR with Phusion amplified the TCRs, pairing a constant-region primer with the adapter that was attached to the V primers. The MessageAmp II aRNA Amplification Kit was used to amplify the isolated mRNA, with in vitro transcription run for 16 hours at 37 degrees C. mRNA for TCR sequencing was isolated with the Dynabeads mRNA DIRECT Purification Kit. A second roughly 25-cycle Phusion PCR added indexed Illumina adapters, and products were purified with AMPure XP beads. For the original study's pipeline: Using custom Perl scripts, TCR sequences that encoded the same protein were pooled, out-of-frame sequences were dropped, and the abundance of each clonotype was calculated. Any TCR sequence backed by just one read was left out of the analysis. The metrics used to describe the repertoires included Shannon entropy, Gini index, clonality, richness, and the frequency of TCRs shared between repertoires. TCRdb handled the public reads itself, with Q25 trimming in fastp and clone calling in MiXCR, and kept productive beta chains. CDR3 protein duplicates are merged, each entry listing the most common genes and DNA. What appears here as the V and J calls and clone size reflects TCRdb's work, not the paper's. The sample yields more than 70,000 distinct CDR3 sequences; around 20% were counted once. More than 10% of the sample goes to the ten largest clones.

There are 14 amino acids in the CDR3, from cysteine to phenylalanine inclusive. Only the CDR3 region is kept as DNA, spanning 42 bases read in frame from base 1. The trim is 8 bases for V and 0 bases for J, with a gap of 11 bases between the germline ends. CDR1 and CDR2 are read off the germline V gene as SGHTA and FQGNSA. This TCR was sampled from a female donor with ovarian cancer. The source was PBMCs, collected after low-dose radiotherapy plus immunotherapy. The sequence joins TRBV7-2 to TRBJ1-3; the D gene is unclear. The CDR3 sequence is CASQTHGSGNTIYF. Read as DNA, the sequence is TGTGCCAGCCAAACTCACGGCTCTGGAAACACCATATATTTT. The full variable domain, with segments outside the CDR3 supplied by the reference TRBV7-2 and TRBJ1-3 proteins, appears as GAGVSQSPSNKVTEKGKDVELRCDPISGHTALYWYRQSLGQGLEFLIYFQGNSAPDKSGLPSDRFSAERTGGSVSTLTIQRTQQEDSAVYLCASQTHGSGNTIYFGEGSWLTVV.